This T cell receptor beta chain was identified during a study of CD8+CD57+ T cells in acquired aplastic anemia. Study overall: Each DNA sample taken from sorted CD4+ and CD8+ cells came to around 3.4 ug on average.

Turning to this clonotype: Its antigen is not identified.

The germline gives CDR1 SGHNT, CDR2 YYREEE (reference sequence). The CDR3 loop spans 17 amino acids. J gave up 7 bases and V 0 bases, and 9 bases lay outside the gene matches. Profiles of TCR beta VDJ and CDR3 were generated from a genomic DNA template. TCRdb processed the reads anew with MiXCR; each CDR3 protein has one entry. This table has 160,000 or so distinct CDR3 sequences, around 50% appearing once. Regarding the study as a whole: Patients and controls were found to share twenty-nine CD8+ CDR3 sequences.

For sequencing, patients were chosen who had shown expansion of CD8+CD57+ cells by flow cytometry. Every patient presented with severe acquired aplastic anemia. The V call is TRBV5-4, the J call TRBJ2-1; 11 bases match TRBD2. This clonotype was sampled from a human donor with aplastic anemia. What was sequenced was sorted CD4+, CD8+, or CD8+CD57+ T cells (not recorded which) from PBMCs. DNA of the CDR3: TGTGCCAGCAGCTTGGGATCTACTAGCGGGGGCGGAAATGAGCAGTTCTTC. Protein product: CASSLGSTSGGGNEQFF.